Listed below are T cell receptor beta chains from one sample, sequenced in a study of regulatory T cells in long-lasting Graves disease. Each CDR3 protein gets one entry after TCRdb re-called the multiplex PCR reads with MiXCR. This table holds approximately 540,000 distinct CDR3 sequences, about 11% found once. The sample also formed part of further work on T cells in Graves' hyperthyroidism and ophthalmopathy.

Specimen: peripheral blood mononuclear cells (PBMCs), collected at new diagnosis, from a patient treated with antithyroid drugs. These TCRs come from a woman younger than 45 with Graves disease. Both conserved end residues are part of each CDR3.

CDR3aa,v_gene
CASISASSYYEQYF,TRBV2
CASSFRGNTYNEQFF,TRBV7-8
CASSEGQLYGYTF,TRBV2
CASNEGGVQETQYF,TRBV11-2
CASSQVWGRDSSYNEQFF,TRBV6-1
CASSPIFTNNYGYTF,TRBV2
CASSVGTPGELFF,TRBV7-2
CAWSGQSTGELFF,TRBV30
CASSETAVISNYGYTF,TRBV6-1
CSARVSGGRPRETQYF,TRBV20-1
CASSEGGTSTDTQYF,TRBV9
CASSLTGQDYEQYF,TRBV5-5
CASSVATGVRGRGETQYF,TRBV9
CASSVQGDSYNEQFF,TRBV9
CASSLRGTSDTDTQYF,TRBV7-3
CASSFVSPGGIYEQYF,TRBV5-4
CASSYSATQRPYNEQFF,TRBV6-5
CASSRRAEETQYF,TRBV3-1
CASSYYTRGGETQYF,TRBV6-5
CASSRGQGDNQPQHF,TRBV6-1
CSAPGTDRRDGYTF,TRBV20-1
CASRGGHGGETQYF,TRBV11-2
CASSQVTHWGEQFF,TRBV4-1
CASSPGRMNTEAFF,TRBV9
CASRLPGQGASYNEQFF,TRBV2
CASSFNGSPLHF,TRBV28
CASSQNTDTEAFF,TRBV7-9
CSATDRGVNEQFF,TRBV20-1
CASSVAGRNEQFF,TRBV10-1
CASSPRTELPYEQYF,TRBV19
CASSLITSGSYEQYF,TRBV7-9
CASSGDSRTSGPLGQFF,TRBV9
CAWRPGLGTEAFF,TRBV30
CASSLGDSGGGQPQHF,TRBV7-9
CASSMSSFRPQHF,TRBV19
CSVLLAGADTQYF,TRBV29-1
CSASRQGVGSPLHF,TRBV20-1
CATSDGGLARGSYEQYF,TRBV24-1
CASSITEATNYGYTF,TRBV19
CAIGQLTYNEQFF,TRBV10-3
CAWRRRTVPPTANYGYTF,TRBV30
CSGTLSTDTQYF,TRBV20-1
CASSQVAVSTDTQYF,TRBV4-1
CASSQEAGLTYEQYF,TRBV4-3
CASSFDRGDTDTQYF,TRBV5-1
CASSLSLSEDTQYF,TRBV7-3
CASNPSSAYNEQFF,TRBV19
CASSGSGRALETQYF,TRBV11-3
CASSRGLAGVDTQYF,TRBV12-3/TRBV12-4
CASIEGARNTEAFF,TRBV19